This section outlines one T cell receptor (beta chain) sequence together with its context. Some clones are missing from TCRdb's copy, which holds only in-frame ones; the method was immunoSEQ multiplex PCR. Among 220,000 or so clones, approximately 90% were seen once, and the ten largest hold 9.5% to 13%. After removal of 6 bases from V and 6 bases from J, the junction contained 8 bases not matched to a gene. CDR3 length: 13 amino acids. The record originates from a study of blood T cell repertoires in COVID-19. Specimen: peripheral blood. The chain links TRBV12-3 or TRBV12-4 to TRBJ2-7, with 7 nucleotides matching TRBD2. This receptor was identified in a woman aged 50 to 65 with COVID-19, enrolled during active disease. This CDR3 is CASSPMWGGEQYF. CDR3 nucleotides: TGTGCCAGCAGCCCGATGTGGGGGGGCGAGCAGTACTTC.